One and the same sample provided the 15 T cell receptor beta chains below, sequenced in a study of control samples from healthy donors and cancer patients. Using immunoSEQ multiplex PCR, the repertoire was profiled, and TCRdb retains in-frame clones only, with some absent. Of fewer than 500,000 clones listed, 75% to 95% were seen once; the top ten hold around 6.5%. Sequenced material: PBMCs. Receptor source: a man between 35 and 55 years old with head and neck cancer.

This rearrangement joins TRBV7-9 to TRBJ1-2, with a tentative D call TRBD1 (5 bases). The V end lost 3 bases, the J end lost 4 bases, and 6 bases lay between the germline ends. The germline CDR1 and CDR2 sequences are SEHNR and FQNEAQ (reference sequence). This CDR3 is built from 12 residues. The CDR3 spells CASSLGGYGYTF. The DNA of the CDR3 is TGTGCCAGCAGCTTGGGGGGCTATGGCTACACCTTC.

The chain has TRBV4-2 and TRBJ2-5; 7 bases map to TRBD2. The CDR3 sequence is 17 residues long. The germline V gene encodes CDR1 LGHNA and CDR2 YNFKEQ. With V trimmed by 0 bases and J by 4 bases, 11 bases remained unmatched. In nucleotides, the CDR3 is TGTGCCAGCAGCCAAGATCTGGCGGGAGAGGAGGGAGAGACCCAGTACTTC. Protein product: CASSQDLAGEEGETQYF.

The V and J genes are TRBV19 and TRBJ2-1; the match to TRBD2 covers 8 bases. With 7 bases clipped from V and 7 bases from J, the junction kept 12 bases outside the gene matches. The CDR3 totals 15 residues. The V gene's germline CDR1 is LNHDA and CDR2 SQIVND (reference sequence). The CDR3 sequence: CASKREIAGSNEQFF. CDR3 nucleotides: TGTGCCAGTAAACGGGAGATAGCGGGAAGTAATGAGCAGTTCTTC.

The V and J genes are TRBV5-6 and TRBJ2-7; 10 bases match TRBD1. V dropped 1 base and J dropped 2; count of bases not matched to a gene: 9. This CDR3 is 17 amino acids long. Germline V lookup: CDR1 SGHDT, CDR2 YYEEEE. The CDR3 is CASSLSAWGQGTYEQYF. DNA of the CDR3: TGTGCCAGCAGCTTGTCAGCTTGGGGACAGGGGACCTACGAGCAGTACTTC.

The rearrangement uses TRBV5-1 and TRBJ2-3; the D gene could be TRBD1 or TRBD2 (7 bases each). Germline V gene lookup returns CDR1 SGHRS and CDR2 YFSETQ. The CDR3 length is 15 residues. V lost 2 bases and J lost 5, with 15 bases in between. This CDR3 is CASSLRGRGRDTQYF. CDR3 bases: TGCGCCAGCAGCTTAAGAGGGAGGGGGCGAGATACGCAGTATTTT. The whole variable domain, filled in from reference TRBV5-1 and TRBJ2-3, reads KAGVTQTPRYLIKTRGQQVTLSCSPISGHRSVSWYQQTPGQGLQFLFEYFSETQRNKGNFPGRFSGRQFSNSRSEMNVSTLELGDSALYLCASSLRGRGRDTQYFGPGTRLTVL.

This rearrangement joins TRBV6-5 to TRBJ2-2; no reliable D call. Trimming took off 6 bases at V and 5 bases at J, with 13 bases between the two ends. The CDR3 has 14 amino acids. The germline CDR1 and CDR2 sequences are MNHEY and SVGAGI. The CDR3 DNA follows: TGTGCCAGCAGGTCCGAAGGGTGGACCGGGGAGCTGTTTTTT. This codes for CASRSEGWTGELFF.

This clone was picked up one time. The chain combines TRBV3-1 (or the pseudogene TRBV3-2) with TRBJ1-1; D not resolved. Deletions cut 4 bases from V and 9 bases from J, with 18 bases between. The CDR3 extends over 14 amino acids. From germline, CDR1 is LGHDT and CDR2 YNNKEL (reference sequence). The CDR3 protein is CASSLPGSPLKAFF. CDR3 in DNA: TGTGCCAGCAGCCTCCCCGGGTCTCCGCTTAAAGCTTTCTTT.

This clone was recorded only once. The chain couples TRBV4-2 to TRBJ2-1; D gene ambiguous. CDR1 LGHNA and CDR2 YNFKEQ come from the germline V gene. Trimming pared 5 bases from V and 8 bases from J, leaving 16 bases between. This CDR3 has 14 amino acids. The CDR3 coding sequence is TGTGCCAGCAGCTTAAACGGTCGGGTGGATGAGCAGTTCTTC. Translated, it gives CASSLNGRVDEQFF.

This clone has a single count. The rearrangement links TRBV18 to TRBJ2-1; TRBD2 matches at 9 bases. CDR3 length equals 15 residues. Germline V gene lookup returns CDR1 KGHSH and CDR2 LQKENI. V was clipped by 0 bases and J by 6 bases; unmatched bases: 3. The CDR3 nucleotides read TGTGCCAGCTCACCACCTAGCGGGAGAGGCAATGAGCAGTTCTTC. Translated, it gives CASSPPSGRGNEQFF.

The chain recombines TRBV6-5 with TRBJ2-7; 8 nucleotides match TRBD1. The V gene end was trimmed by 7 bases and the J gene end by 6 bases; junction bases not matched to a gene: 11. The length of the CDR3 is 14 residues. Germline V lookup: CDR1 MNHEY, CDR2 SVGAGI. The CDR3 DNA follows: TGTGCCAGCATCGGAGCAGGGGGCATAGTCGAGCAGTACTTC. Amino acids: CASIGAGGIVEQYF.

The chain recombines TRBV7-2 with TRBJ2-7, with a tentative D call TRBD2 (5 bases). Looked up from germline, CDR1 is SGHTA and CDR2 is FQGNSA. The CDR3 has 14 amino acids. V lost 2 bases to trimming and J lost 2 bases, with 10 bases between them. CDR3 DNA: TGTGCCAGCAGCTTAACCCCGGAGGCCTACGAGCAGTACTTC. As protein: CASSLTPEAYEQYF.

V usage is TRBV29-1 and J usage is TRBJ2-1, with D uncertain. Trimming took off 4 bases at V and 9 bases at J, with 7 bases between the two ends. Per the germline V gene, CDR1 is SQVTM and CDR2 is ANQGSEA. The CDR3 loop spans 10 amino acids. The CDR3 region is CSVGVVEQFF. The CDR3 bases are TGCAGCGTTGGAGTTGTTGAGCAGTTCTTC.

Points on this clone: The same CDR3 can be traced to other DNA sequences in this sample. The genes are TRBV24-1 and TRBJ2-3; D is undetermined. Germline V gene data show CDR1 as KGHDR and CDR2 as SFDVKD. CDR3 length equals 12 residues. With 1 base removed from V and 5 bases from J, the gap between germline ends came to 3 bases. CDR3 sequence reads: CATSDLGDTQYF. The CDR3 nucleotides are TGTGCCACCAGTGATTTAGGAGATACGCAGTATTTT.

CDR3 sequence (DNA): TGTGCCAGCAGCCAGGCTAGCGGGAGCACAGATACGCAGTATTTT. This sequence encodes CASSQASGSTDTQYF. The chain is built from TRBV3-1 (or the pseudogene TRBV3-2) and TRBJ2-3, with 8 bases aligning to TRBD2. This CDR3 has 15 amino acids. Germline loops: CDR1 LGHDT, CDR2 YNNKEL (reference sequence). V shed 3 bases, J shed 0 bases, and the junction held 2 bases outside the gene matches.

The rearrangement joins TRBV13 to TRBJ1-1; 7 nucleotides agree with TRBD1. Germline CDR1 PRHDT, CDR2 FYEKMQ (reference sequence). Trimming removed 4 bases from V and 4 bases from J; junction bases left unmatched: 6. The CDR3 runs to 14 residues. The CDR3 DNA is TGTGCCAGCAGCTCAAGGGGGCTTGGCACTGAAGCTTTCTTT. This codes for CASSSRGLGTEAFF.